Listed below are T cell receptor beta chains from one sample, sequenced in a study of beta chain features in type 1 diabetes. Data came from immunoSEQ multiplex PCR; TCRdb stores just in-frame clones and leaves some out. The sample records 600,000 to 750,000 clones, around 12% being singletons. Material for sequencing was naive CD4+ T cells from blood. The receptors come from a man younger than 45 with type 1 diabetes. Each CDR3 is given with its conserved first and last residue. Each record gives: J gene, V gene, clone size, D gene, CDR3 protein, CDR3 DNA. D genes are given only for firm matches. Size values are once, few and many counts, or a class for expanded clones, and some rows have none.

TRBJ2-1,TRBV9,few,NA,CASGRGWDEQFF,TGTGCCAGCGGTAGGGGATGGGATGAGCAGTTCTTC
TRBJ2-2,TRBV12-5,NA,NA,CASGLVRADTGELFF,TGTGCTAGTGGTTTGGTCCGGGCAGACACCGGGGAGCTGTTTTTT
TRBJ1-4,TRBV5-4,few,TRBD1,CASSSRTGSSNEKLFF,TGTGCCAGCAGTTCCAGGACAGGATCCTCTAATGAAAAACTGTTTTTT
TRBJ2-7,TRBV6-5,NA,NA,CASSYSKRWDHEQYF,TGTGCCAGCAGTTACTCGAAAAGGTGGGACCACGAGCAGTACTTC
TRBJ2-1,TRBV9,NA,NA,CASSVEVRAGNEQFF,TGTGCCAGCAGCGTGGAGGTACGAGCAGGCAATGAGCAGTTCTTC
TRBJ2-1,TRBV7-6,NA,NA,CASSVDRSNSYNEQFF,TGTGCCAGCAGCGTGGACAGATCGAATTCCTACAATGAGCAGTTCTTC
TRBJ1-5,TRBV2,NA,NA,CASSRRDGDQPQHF,TGTGCCAGCAGTAGGAGGGATGGGGATCAGCCCCAGCATTTT
TRBJ2-1,TRBV28,NA,NA,CASSFSTRGNEQFF,TGTGCCAGCAGTTTTTCCACTAGGGGCAATGAGCAGTTCTTC
TRBJ2-5,TRBV5-4,few,NA,CASSLQGRYRFQETQYF,TGTGCCAGCAGCTTGCAGGGGAGGTATCGTTTTCAAGAGACCCAGTACTTC
TRBJ2-6,TRBV7-9,NA,NA,CASSLEGSGANVLTF,TGTGCCAGCAGCTTAGAGGGCTCTGGGGCCAACGTCCTGACTTTC
TRBJ2-1,TRBV5-1,NA,NA,CASSLVRGLYNEQFF,TGCGCCAGCAGCTTGGTAAGGGGGTTATACAATGAGCAGTTCTTC
TRBJ2-3,TRBV6-5,NA,TRBD2,CASSLAGGQTDTQYF,TGTGCCAGCAGTTTAGCGGGGGGGCAGACAGATACGCAGTATTTT
TRBJ1-3,TRBV19,NA,NA,CASSQRGVSGNTIYF,TGTGCCAGCTCCCAACGCGGGGTCTCTGGAAACACCATATATTTT
TRBJ2-5,TRBV4-3,NA,NA,CASSQDQETQYF,TGCGCCAGCAGCCAAGATCAAGAGACCCAGTACTTC
TRBJ2-3,TRBV2,NA,NA,CASRPNTDTQYF,TGTGCCAGCAGGCCCAACACAGATACGCAGTATTTT
TRBJ1-6,TRBV4-3,NA,TRBD1,CASSQEGDRGNSPLHF,TGCGCCAGCAGCCAAGAAGGCGACAGGGGTAATTCACCCCTCCACTTT
TRBJ1-2,TRBV9,NA,TRBD1,CASSATGGYGYTF,TGTGCCAGCAGCGCGACAGGGGGCTATGGCTACACCTTC
TRBJ2-5,TRBV11-2,few,NA,CASSTLQETQYF,TGTGCCAGCAGCACTCTCCAAGAGACCCAGTACTTC
TRBJ1-4,TRBV7-9,few,NA,CASSRDRRSEKLFF,TGTGCCAGCAGCCGAGACAGGAGGAGTGAAAAACTGTTTTTT
TRBJ1-1,TRBV7-2,NA,TRBD1,CASSRTGQGDTEAFF,TGTGCCAGCAGCCGCACAGGGCAGGGGGACACTGAAGCTTTCTTT
TRBJ2-7,TRBV7-9,few,TRBD2,CASSDAGEGFGEQYF,TGTGCCAGCTCGGACGCCGGGGAGGGGTTCGGGGAGCAGTACTTC
TRBJ1-2,TRBV9,NA,NA,CASGTARVGVYGYTF,TGTGCCAGCGGAACAGCCCGGGTGGGGGTCTATGGCTACACCTTC
TRBJ1-2,TRBV28,NA,TRBD1,CASSPTGVGYGYTF,TGTGCCAGCAGTCCCACAGGGGTTGGATATGGCTACACCTTC
TRBJ2-7,TRBV7-9,NA,TRBD1,CAGGQGYEQYF,TGTGCCGGCGGACAGGGCTACGAGCAGTACTTC
TRBJ1-6,TRBV30,NA,NA,CAWNFNSPLHF,TGTGCCTGGAACTTCAATTCACCCCTCCACTTT
TRBJ1-1,TRBV5-1,NA,NA,CASSLGVAGSTEAFF,TGCGCCAGCAGCTTGGGGGTCGCAGGGTCCACTGAAGCTTTCTTT
TRBJ2-5,TRBV29-1,NA,NA,CSDPTAHQETQYF,TGCAGCGACCCTACAGCGCACCAAGAGACCCAGTACTTC
TRBJ2-7,TRBV6-5,few,TRBD1,CASSRRDSPPYEQYF,TGTGCCAGCAGTCGACGGGACAGCCCACCCTACGAGCAGTACTTC
TRBJ2-3,TRBV9,NA,NA,CASSLGTSDTQYF,TGTGCCAGCAGTCTCGGGACTTCAGATACGCAGTATTTT
TRBJ2-2,TRBV5-4,NA,NA,CASSLSVTNTGELFF,TGTGCCAGCAGCTTGTCCGTCACGAACACCGGGGAGCTGTTTTTT
TRBJ2-4,TRBV7-2,few,NA,CASSFSYIQYF,TGTGCCAGCAGCTTTAGCTACATTCAGTACTTC
TRBJ2-5,TRBV5-1,NA,TRBD2,CASSLDSGEETQYF,TGCGCCAGCAGCTTGGATAGCGGGGAAGAGACCCAGTACTTC
TRBJ1-2,TRBV4-3,few,NA,CASSQELGGILPLTF,TGCGCCAGCAGCCAAGAATTAGGAGGGATCCTACCGTTGACCTTC
TRBJ2-7,TRBV18,NA,NA,CASSSPRDGEQYF,TGTGCCAGCTCTTCACCCAGGGACGGCGAGCAGTACTTC
TRBJ1-5,TRBV4-3,NA,NA,CASSQSGGDNQPQHF,TGCGCCAGCAGCCAATCGGGAGGGGACAATCAGCCCCAGCATTTT
TRBJ2-7,TRBV7-2,few,NA,CASSLAPRSTYEQYF,TGTGCCAGCAGCTTAGCGCCCAGGAGTACCTACGAGCAGTACTTC
TRBJ2-1,TRBV11-3,few,TRBD1,CASVRTGSNEQFF,TGTGCCAGCGTCCGGACAGGCTCCAATGAGCAGTTCTTC
TRBJ2-2,TRBV5-5,NA,TRBD1,CASSLITATGTGELFF,TGTGCCAGCAGCTTGATAACCGCGACAGGGACCGGGGAGCTGTTTTTT
TRBJ1-1,TRBV9,NA,NA,CASSVEKGSTEAFF,TGTGCCAGCAGCGTAGAGAAAGGGAGCACTGAAGCTTTCTTT
TRBJ2-1,TRBV6-6,NA,TRBD2,CASRTSGQNNEQFF,TGTGCCAGCAGGACTAGCGGCCAAAACAATGAGCAGTTCTTC
TRBJ1-3,TRBV30,NA,NA,CAWSVGGIAGNTIYF,TGTGCCTGGAGTGTAGGGGGGATCGCTGGAAACACCATATATTTT